This paragraph reports one T cell receptor beta chain. Data came from immunoSEQ multiplex PCR; TCRdb stores just in-frame clones and leaves some out. The sample lists 55,000 to 70,000 clones, roughly 93% occurring once. The data were obtained in a study of T cell changes during pregnancy in multiple sclerosis. The CDR3 runs to 17 residues. Germline CDR1 SGHTA, CDR2 FQGTGA. V was clipped by 5 bases and J by 0 bases, with 18 bases between them. This specimen was CD4+ T cells from peripheral blood mononuclear cells, taken before pregnancy. This sequence originates from a female donor with multiple sclerosis, enrolled in a pregnancy study. The chain combines TRBV7-3 with TRBJ2-3; the D gene is possibly TRBD2 (6 bases). For the CDR3, the DNA is TGTGCCAGCAGCGTAGCTCCTAGCGCTATTAGCACAGATACGCAGTATTTT. Translating gives CASSVAPSAISTDTQYF.